The clone carrying this T cell receptor beta chain was seen only once. The antigen remains undetermined. The data are from a study of radiotherapy plus CTLA-4 blockade in lung cancer. General study findings and limits: Strongest reported response predictors: early blood clone changes and post-radiation interferon-beta.

V lost 2 bases to trimming and J lost 3 bases, with 13 bases between them. This CDR3 is 15 amino acids long. From germline, CDR1 is SGHVS and CDR2 FNYEAQ. Profiled with immunoSEQ multiplex PCR; TCRdb holds only in-frame clones, not every one. The sample holds tens of thousands of clones, about 72% seen once. This receptor was obtained from a human donor with non-small cell lung cancer who had a complete response to radiotherapy plus ipilimumab. This chain connects TRBV7-6 to TRBJ1-1; D uncertain. Sample: peripheral blood, taken from a patient treated with radiotherapy plus ipilimumab. The CDR3 loop is CASSLIPGRDTEAFF. In DNA, the CDR3 is TGTGCCAGCAGCTTAATACCCGGGAGGGACACTGAAGCTTTCTTT.